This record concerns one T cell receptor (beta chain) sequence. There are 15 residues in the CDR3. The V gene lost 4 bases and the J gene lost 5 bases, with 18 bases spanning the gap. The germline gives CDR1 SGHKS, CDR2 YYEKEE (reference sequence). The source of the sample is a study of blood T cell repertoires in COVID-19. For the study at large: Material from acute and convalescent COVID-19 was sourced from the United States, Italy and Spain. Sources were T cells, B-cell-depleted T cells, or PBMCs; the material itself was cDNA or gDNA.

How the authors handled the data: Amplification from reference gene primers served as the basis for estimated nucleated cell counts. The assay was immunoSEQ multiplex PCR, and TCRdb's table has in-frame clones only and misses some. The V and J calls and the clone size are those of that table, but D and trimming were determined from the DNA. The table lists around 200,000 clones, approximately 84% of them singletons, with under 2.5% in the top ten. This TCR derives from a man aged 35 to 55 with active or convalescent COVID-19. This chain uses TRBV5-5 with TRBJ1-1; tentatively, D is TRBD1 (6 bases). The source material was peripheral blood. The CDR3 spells CASSKEGGMGTEAFF. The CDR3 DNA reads TGTGCCAGCAGCAAGGAAGGGGGAATGGGGACTGAAGCTTTCTTT.